This TCR beta chain was sequenced for a study of T cells in Graves' hyperthyroidism and ophthalmopathy. Study-wide points: Prediction of ophthalmopathy progression came a median approximately 6 months pre-onset.

Amplification targeted TCR beta CDR3 regions from RNA transcripts. The TCR CDR3 first-round RT-PCR relied on the HTBI primer set. TCRdb re-analysed the multiplex PCR reads in MiXCR, keeping a single row per CDR3 protein. The sample yields 650,000 to 800,000 distinct CDR3 sequences, 40% to 55% seen once. The length of the CDR3 is 15 residues. Deletions cut 8 bases from V and 9 bases from J, with 20 bases between. Germline V gives CDR1 WSHSY, CDR2 SAAADI. The count of this clonotype is one. As yet, its antigen is unknown. This TCR was recovered from an adult man with Graves' disease, either hyperthyroidism or ophthalmopathy (not recorded which). The chain has TRBV10-2 and TRBJ1-6; tentatively, D is TRBD1 (5 bases). The sequenced sample consisted of peripheral blood or thyroid tissue (not recorded which). The CDR3 DNA sequence: TGCGCCAGCCGCGAGCCGTTGGATACAGGTTCACCCCTCCACTTT. This gives the protein CASREPLDTGSPLHF.